The 10 T cell receptor beta chains presented below share a single source sample, sequenced in a study of blood T cell repertoires in COVID-19 (TCRdb year 2020). The library relied on the immunoSEQ multiplex PCR assay. TCRdb mirrors the immuneACCESS table, restricted to in-frame sequences. Some clones are absent from its copies; in checked studies, under half trace to an unresolved V gene, and the reason for the others is unknown. This sample is represented by around 130,000 clones; approximately 86% of them were singletons. Around 2.5% of the sample comes from the top ten. Source material: PBMCs or T cells enriched from blood (not recorded which). The receptors originated from a woman in her forties or fifties who had recovered from COVID-19.

The rearrangement uses TRBV11-3 and TRBJ1-2, with D unclear. Germline V gene sequence: CDR1 SGHNT, CDR2 YENEEA. Trimming removed 5 bases from V and 8 bases from J, with 15 bases in between. This CDR3 spans 13 amino acids. The CDR3 loop reads CASSPRLERGYTF. The CDR3 region has the DNA TGTGCCAGCAGCCCACGCCTTGAGCGGGGCTACACCTTC.

The chain carries TRBV12-3 or TRBV12-4 and TRBJ1-2; the D is unclear. Deletions cut 1 base from V and 4 bases from J, with 4 bases between. CDR3 length: 12 amino acids. The DNA for the CDR3 is TGTGCCAGCAGTTTAGGGCCCTATGGCTACACCTTC. This sequence encodes CASSLGPYGYTF.

This clone was detected a few times. V and J are TRBV20-1 and TRBJ1-1, with D possibly matching TRBD1 (5 bases). This CDR3 is 15 amino acids long. CDR1 and CDR2 (germline): DFQATT, SNEGSKA (reference sequence). Trimming removed 3 bases from V and 4 bases from J, with 18 bases in between. In DNA, the CDR3 is TGCAGTGCTAGTATGTCAGGGAGGTTGGGCACTGAAGCTTTCTTT. This translates into CSASMSGRLGTEAFF.

This clone appeared a single time. CDR3 residues: CASSLGALTDTQYF. The CDR3 DNA is TGTGCCAGCAGCTTAGGTGCGCTCACAGATACGCAGTATTTT. The genes are TRBV11-3 and TRBJ2-3; D is undetermined. V was trimmed by 1 base and J by 2 bases, leaving 7 bases between them. Per the germline V gene, CDR1 is SGHNT and CDR2 is YENEEA. The CDR3 sequence is 14 residues long.

The chain combines TRBV23-1 with TRBJ1-4, with a possible D match to TRBD1 (5 bases). Being an ORF, TRBV23-1 has a function that is uncertain. With 10 bases removed from V and 4 bases from J, the gap between germline ends came to 16 bases. CDR3 length: 14 amino acids. The CDR3 region is CANPITGFNEKLFF. The CDR3 nucleotides read TGCGCCAACCCCATAACAGGATTTAATGAAAAACTGTTTTTT.

This chain uses TRBV6-1 with TRBJ1-5; maybe TRBD1 (6 bases). V was shortened by 0 bases and J by 11 bases, with 17 bases between the two germline ends. Looked up from germline, CDR1 is MNHNS and CDR2 is SASEGT. The CDR3 loop spans 15 amino acids. CDR3 residues: CASSEARTAMLSQHF. The CDR3 bases are TGTGCCAGCAGTGAAGCTAGGACAGCCATGTTGTCCCAGCATTTT.

The sample holds a few counts of this clone. The chain combines TRBV2 with TRBJ2-3; TRBD2 agrees at 11 bases. The germline CDR1 and CDR2 sequences are SNHLY and FYNNEI. The CDR3 covers 17 residues. Trimming took 4 bases from V and 0 from J; bases not matched to a gene: 6. CDR3 in DNA: TGTGCCAGCAGTGGGGCTAGCGGGGGGATCAGCACAGATACGCAGTATTTT. It encodes CASSGASGGISTDTQYF. Supplemented by reference TRBV2 and TRBJ2-3, the full variable domain reads EPEVTQTPSHQVTQMGQEVILRCVPISNHLYFYWYRQILGQKVEFLVSFYNNEISEKSEIFDDQFSVERPDGSNFTLKIRSTKLEDSAMYFCASSGASGGISTDTQYFGPGTRLTVL.

This chain joins TRBV6-6 and TRBJ2-7, with a tentative D call TRBD2 (6 bases). Germline V gene sequence: CDR1 MNHNY, CDR2 SVGAGI (reference sequence). CDR3 length: 14 residues. The V gene lost 5 bases and the J gene lost 2 bases, with 13 bases spanning the gap. Here the CDR3 reads CASSGRLGAYEQYF. CDR3 in DNA: TGTGCCAGCAGTGGAAGACTAGGAGCCTACGAGCAGTACTTC.

The chain recombines TRBV6-6 with TRBJ2-2; 9 bases align to TRBD2. V gave up 5 bases and J gave up 7 bases; unmatched junction bases: 14. Germline V gives CDR1 MNHNY, CDR2 SVGAGI (reference sequence). The CDR3 has 17 residues. CDR3: CASSRSGGRIRDGELFF. CDR3 bases: TGTGCCAGCAGTCGAAGCGGGGGGCGGATAAGGGACGGGGAGCTGTTTTTT.

The CDR3 here is CAITGTSGGSAYEQYF. CDR3 in DNA: TGTGCCATTACCGGGACTAGCGGGGGGTCTGCCTACGAGCAGTACTTC. The rearrangement uses TRBV10-3 and TRBJ2-7; 15 bases line up with TRBD2. The trim removed 9 bases at V and 2 bases at J, leaving 8 bases unmatched. CDR1 and CDR2 from the germline V gene are ENHRY and SYGVKD. The CDR3 is 16 amino acids.